A few counts support the clone carrying this T cell receptor (beta chain). The antigen is unknown. These data belong to a study of radiotherapy plus CTLA-4 blockade in lung cancer. At the level of the study: There were objective responses in roughly 18% of patients, and around 31% had disease control.

Study-wide results and limits: Clones derived from tumor TCRs expanded in blood after radiotherapy plus ipilimumab. Increased serum interferon-beta after radiation also reportedly predicted response strongly.

Germline values: CDR1 LNHDA, CDR2 SQIVND (reference sequence). Trimming cost V 5 bases and J 1 base; bases outside gene matches: 8. The CDR3 has 16 residues. Sequencing was performed with immunoSEQ multiplex PCR; in TCRdb, only in-frame clones are kept and a portion is missing. The sample includes over 75,000 clones, about four fifths seen only once; the top ten take 0.65% to 0.9%. The genes are TRBV19 and TRBJ1-5; 7 bases are a match to TRBD1. This sample comprised peripheral blood, obtained from a patient treated with radiotherapy plus ipilimumab. This clonotype was obtained from a human donor with non-small cell lung cancer who had stable disease on radiotherapy plus ipilimumab. The CDR3 nucleotides read TGTGCCAGTAGTCTCGAGGGGGCTCGGAGCAATCAGCCCCAGCATTTT. Translation: CASSLEGARSNQPQHF.